This TCR beta chain came from a study of OX40 agonist ivuxolimab in advanced cancers. Study background: Three patients, one with hepatocellular carcinoma and two with cutaneous melanoma, responded partially.

V shed 11 bases and J 5 bases; nucleotides not matched to a gene: 11. The CDR3 contains 14 residues. In germline, CDR1 is MNHEY, CDR2 SVGAGI. This clone was counted a single time. Method: immunoSEQ multiplex PCR; TCRdb's copy keeps in-frame clones and lacks some. The sample has tens of thousands of clones; around four fifths are singletons. Prior autoimmune disease or systemic immunosuppression barred patients. The chain joins TRBV6-5 to TRBJ2-5, with 10 bases fitting TRBD2. The sample here was CD4+ or CD8+ T cells sorted from blood, taken in a trial of the OX40 agonist ivuxolimab. This sequence was found in an adult with an advanced solid tumor such as melanoma, head and neck, liver or kidney cancer. The CDR3 spells CAAGRPAGGETQYF. As DNA, the CDR3 is TGTGCCGCCGGGCGGCCAGCGGGGGGGGAGACCCAGTACTTC.